This T cell receptor (beta chain) appears in the sequencing data of a study of T cells in women clearing cervical HPV infection. Details on this clone: Its specificity is not known. With the read ending 3 residues before the CDR3 end, the germline J gene is used to fill in that end.

Study observations and caveats: Associations may precede or follow infection; HPV-specific or memory T cells were not isolated.

Measured with immunoSEQ multiplex PCR; TCRdb has only the in-frame clones, and not every one. The sample is made up of about 30,000 clones, and the top ten hold less than 8.5% of it. With 4 bases clipped from V and 5 bases from J, the junction kept 9 bases outside the gene matches. The CDR3 runs to 15 residues. CDR1 and CDR2 from the germline V gene are SNHLY and FYNNEI. This TCR was recovered from a woman aged 18 to 75 with a cervical HPV16 infection that either progressed to CIN3+ or cleared (not recorded which). The J gene is TRBJ2-5, the V gene TRBV2; 8 bases agree with TRBD1. Input material: blood buffy coat. The sequenced CDR3 bases are TGTGCCAGCAGTGGGGGCAGGGGGCGGTCTGAGACC. This codes for CASSGGRGRSET. The entire CDR3 sequence reads CASSGGRGRSETQYF.